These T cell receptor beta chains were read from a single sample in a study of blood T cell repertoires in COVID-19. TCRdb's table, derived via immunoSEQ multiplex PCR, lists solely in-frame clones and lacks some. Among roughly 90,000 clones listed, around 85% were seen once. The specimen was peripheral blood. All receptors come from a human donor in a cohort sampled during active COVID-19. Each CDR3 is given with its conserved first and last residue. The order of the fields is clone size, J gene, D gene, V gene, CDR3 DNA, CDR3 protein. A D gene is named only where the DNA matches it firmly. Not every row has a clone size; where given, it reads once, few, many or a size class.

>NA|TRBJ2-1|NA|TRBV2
TGTGCCAGCAGTGCCCCAGGGAGGCACGGGGAGGATGAGCAGTTCTTC
CASSAPGRHGEDEQFF
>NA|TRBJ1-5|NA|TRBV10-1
TGCGCCAGCAGTGTCTCCCAGGGGCGCCAGCCCCAGCATTTT
CASSVSQGRQPQHF
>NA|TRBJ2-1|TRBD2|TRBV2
TGTGCCAGCAGCGGTAGCGGGAGAGGCTCCTACAATGAGCAGTTCTTC
CASSGSGRGSYNEQFF
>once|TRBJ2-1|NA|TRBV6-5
TGTGCCAGCAGTTACGGCAGGGGCCTCTACAATGAGCAGTTCTTC
CASSYGRGLYNEQFF
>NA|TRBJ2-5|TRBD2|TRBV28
TGTGCCAGCAGTCCCTTAAACCATCGGACTAGCGGGGGGAAAGAGACCCAGTACTTC
CASSPLNHRTSGGKETQYF
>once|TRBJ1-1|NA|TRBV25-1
TGTGCCAGCAGTGAACCAGGGAGGGTTACTGAAGCTTTCTTT
CASSEPGRVTEAFF
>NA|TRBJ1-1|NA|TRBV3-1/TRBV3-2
TGTGCCAGCAGCCATCCACAGGGTTCGCAAACTGAAGCTTTCTTT
CASSHPQGSQTEAFF
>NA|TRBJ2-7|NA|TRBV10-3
TGTGCCATCAGGCAGGGTGGGCAGTACTTC
CAIRQGGQYF
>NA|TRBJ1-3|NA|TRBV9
TGTGCCAGCAGCGCATTTGGAAACACCATATATTTT
CASSAFGNTIYF
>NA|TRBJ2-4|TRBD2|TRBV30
TGTGCCTGGAAACCGCGGGAGGGCATTCAGTACTTC
CAWKPREGIQYF
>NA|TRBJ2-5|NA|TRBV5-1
TGCGCCAGCAGCTTGGGAATGATCGGAGAGGAGACCCAGTACTTC
CASSLGMIGEETQYF
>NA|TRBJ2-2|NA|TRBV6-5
TGTGCCAGCGAGTTGGGCAACACCGGGGAGCTGTTTTTT
CASELGNTGELFF
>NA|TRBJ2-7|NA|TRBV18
TGTGCCAGCTCACCACCTCTGTTAGCCTACGAGCAGTACTTC
CASSPPLLAYEQYF
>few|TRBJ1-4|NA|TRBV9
TGTGCCAGCAGCGTAGACCCCTTGGAGGAAAAACTGTTTTTT
CASSVDPLEEKLFF
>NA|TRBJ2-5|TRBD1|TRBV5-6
TGTGCCAGCACCCGAACCGGGACAGGGGTTGAGACCCAGTACTTC
CASTRTGTGVETQYF
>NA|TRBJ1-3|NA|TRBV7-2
TGTGCCAGCAGCTTAGGTCGGGTCTCTGGAAACACCATATATTTT
CASSLGRVSGNTIYF
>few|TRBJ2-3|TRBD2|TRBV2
TGTGCCAGCATGACCCCGGGGGGGGAAGCACCAGATACGCAGTATTTT
CASMTPGGEAPDTQYF
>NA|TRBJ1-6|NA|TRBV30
TGTGCCTGGAGTGGACAGGCCGATTCACCCCTCCACTTT
CAWSGQADSPLHF
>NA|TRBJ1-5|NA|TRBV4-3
TGCGCCAGCAGCCAAGGCGTCGGAGGCAATCAGCCCCAGCATTTT
CASSQGVGGNQPQHF
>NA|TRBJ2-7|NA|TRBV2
TGTGCCAGCAGTGTCTTCTACGAGCAGTACTTC
CASSVFYEQYF
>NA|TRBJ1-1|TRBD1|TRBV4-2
TGTGCCAGCAGTTTCGGGACAGGGGGCGAAGCTTTCTTT
CASSFGTGGEAFF
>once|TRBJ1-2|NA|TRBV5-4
TGTGCCAGCAGCCCGGGCACCCGGGGTGTTCGGTATGGCTACACCTTC
CASSPGTRGVRYGYTF
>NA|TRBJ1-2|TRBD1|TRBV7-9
TGTGCCAGCAGCTTCCGGGACAGGGGCCGGGGCTATGGCTACACCTTC
CASSFRDRGRGYGYTF
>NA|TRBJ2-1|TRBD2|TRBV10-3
TGTGCCATCGGGGCTAGCGGGGGGGCCTACAATGAGCAGTTCTTC
CAIGASGGAYNEQFF
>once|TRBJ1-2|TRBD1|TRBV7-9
TGTGCCAGCAGCCCGTCGGGACAGGGGATCTATGGCTACACCTTC
CASSPSGQGIYGYTF
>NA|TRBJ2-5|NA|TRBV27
TGTGCCAGCAGTTTAAGGTCCAGGGCCGTCCTAGAGACCCAGTACTTC
CASSLRSRAVLETQYF
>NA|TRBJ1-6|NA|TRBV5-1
TGCGCCAGCAGCTCAGGGACCGGGGGGTCACCCCTCCACTTT
CASSSGTGGSPLHF
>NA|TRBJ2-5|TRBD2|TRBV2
TGTGCCAGCAACGTACTAGCGGGGGCCCAAGAGACCCAGTACTTC
CASNVLAGAQETQYF
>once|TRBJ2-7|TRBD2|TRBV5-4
TGTGCCAGCAGCCCAGAGCGGGGGGGCTCCTACGAGCAGTACTTC
CASSPERGGSYEQYF
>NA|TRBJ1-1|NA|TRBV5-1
TGCGCCAGCAGCTTGGCAGGCGGGAGAGTGGCTGAAGCTTTCTTT
CASSLAGGRVAEAFF
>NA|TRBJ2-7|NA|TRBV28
TGTGCCAGCAGTTCCCTGCGCTACGAGCAGTACTTC
CASSSLRYEQYF
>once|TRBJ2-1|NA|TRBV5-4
TGTGCCAGCAGCTTCGAGGGAATCTACAATGAGCAGTTCTTC
CASSFEGIYNEQFF
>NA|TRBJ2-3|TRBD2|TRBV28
TGTGCCAGCAGCTCAGCCGGGACTAGCGGGAGTTCGCAGTATTTT
CASSSAGTSGSSQYF
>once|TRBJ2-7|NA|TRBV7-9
TGTGCCAGCAGCTCCAGTATCTTCTACGAGCAGTACTTC
CASSSSIFYEQYF
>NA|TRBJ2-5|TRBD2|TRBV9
TGTGCCAGCAGCCCCGGGGTGGCGCGGGAGGGCGTTGAGACCCAGTACTTC
CASSPGVAREGVETQYF
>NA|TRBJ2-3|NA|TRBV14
TGTGCCAGCAGCCAAAAGCTTTTCCTGACAGATACGCAGTATTTT
CASSQKLFLTDTQYF
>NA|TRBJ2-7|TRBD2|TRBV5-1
TGCGCCAGCAGCTTTAATGCGGGAGGATCCTACGAGCAGTACTTC
CASSFNAGGSYEQYF
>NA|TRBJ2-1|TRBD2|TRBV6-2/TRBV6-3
TGTGCCAGCAGTTACGTGGCGGGGGGCCTAGACAATGAGCAGTTCTTC
CASSYVAGGLDNEQFF
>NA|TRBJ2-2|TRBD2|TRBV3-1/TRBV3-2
TGTGCCAGCAGCCAAGTTCAACGGTGGCTAGCGGACCCCACCGGGGAGCTGTTTTTT
CASSQVQRWLADPTGELFF
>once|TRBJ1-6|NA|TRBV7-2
TGTGCCAGCAGCGCGGACGGGGGATATAATTCACCCCTCCACTTT
CASSADGGYNSPLHF
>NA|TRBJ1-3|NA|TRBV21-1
TGTGCCAGCAGCAACGGACAGGGAGCTGGAAACACCATATATTTT
CASSNGQGAGNTIYF
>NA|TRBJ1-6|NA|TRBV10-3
TGTGCCATCAGGCAGTATAATTCACCCCTCCACTTT
CAIRQYNSPLHF
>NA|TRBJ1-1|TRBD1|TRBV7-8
TGTGCCAGCAGCGGGGACAGGGGGCGGACTGAAGCTTTCTTT
CASSGDRGRTEAFF
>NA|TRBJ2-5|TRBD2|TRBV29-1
TGCAGCGTTGAAAGCGCGGGGGTCCACGAGACCCAGTACTTC
CSVESAGVHETQYF
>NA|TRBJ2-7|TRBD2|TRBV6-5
TGTGCCAGCAGGAAGCGGGAGAGGAGCTCCTACGAGCAGTACTTC
CASRKRERSSYEQYF
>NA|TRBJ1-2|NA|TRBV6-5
TGTGCCACCTTTGAAGGGGCTATCACCTTC
CATFEGAITF
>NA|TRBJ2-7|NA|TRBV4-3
TGCGCCAGCAGCCAAGGGTCTGAGAGGTACGAGCAGTACTTC
CASSQGSERYEQYF
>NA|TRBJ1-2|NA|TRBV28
TGTGCCAGCAGTTTGCGACAGGCTAACTATGGCTACACCTTC
CASSLRQANYGYTF
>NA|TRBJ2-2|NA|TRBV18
TGTGCCAGCTCCTCCCCGACAGCGAACACCGGGGAGCTGTTTTTT
CASSSPTANTGELFF
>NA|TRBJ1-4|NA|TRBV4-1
TGCGCCAGCAGCCAGCTGGGGTTTATAGTCTTTGGGAGCGAGGAAAAACTGTTTTTT
CASSQLGFIVFGSEEKLFF
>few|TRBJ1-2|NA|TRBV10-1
TGCGCCAACTACAAGTATTCGGGACACTTCTATGGCTACACCTTC
CANYKYSGHFYGYTF
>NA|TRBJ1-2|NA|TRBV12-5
TGTGCTAGTGGTGCCCTGACAGACCTAAACTATGGCTACACCTTC
CASGALTDLNYGYTF
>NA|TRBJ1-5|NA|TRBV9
TGTGCCAGCAGCCCAGACGGGATCGTCGGGCGTCAGCCCCAGCATTTT
CASSPDGIVGRQPQHF
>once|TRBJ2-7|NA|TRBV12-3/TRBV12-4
TGTGCCAGCAGTTCCGGCTACGAGCAGTACTTC
CASSSGYEQYF
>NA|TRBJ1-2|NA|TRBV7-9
TGTGCCAGCAGCTTAGATCCCCAGGCCCCCTACACCTTC
CASSLDPQAPYTF
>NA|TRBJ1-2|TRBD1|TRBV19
TGTGCCAGTAGTCCCACAGGGGCCTGGGCTAACTATGGCTACACCTTC
CASSPTGAWANYGYTF
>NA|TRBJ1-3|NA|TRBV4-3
TGCGCCAGCAGCCAAGAGGCCGGGGCTGGAAACACCATATATTTT
CASSQEAGAGNTIYF
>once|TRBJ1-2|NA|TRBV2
TGTGCCAGCGACGTCAACAGGGCCCAGGGCTACACCTTC
CASDVNRAQGYTF